These 18 T cell receptor beta chains were sequenced from one sample in a study of blood T cell repertoires in COVID-19. Produced via immunoSEQ multiplex PCR; TCRdb's table is partial and in-frame only. The table records about 52,000 clones, roughly four fifths of them present only once. Sequencing input: peripheral blood. These receptor sequences come from an elderly woman with COVID-19, enrolled during active disease.

The chain is built from TRBV14 and TRBJ2-7; TRBD2 matches at 14 bases. This CDR3 spans 15 amino acids. V lost 2 bases and J lost 12; bases outside the gene matches: 9. Germline V CDR1 and CDR2: SGHDN, FVKESK. The CDR3 sequence is CASSQTRGTSGRLYF. The DNA for the CDR3 is TGTGCCAGCAGCCAAACTAGGGGGACTAGCGGGAGACTGTACTTC.

This chain uses TRBV29-1 with TRBJ2-5, with D possibly TRBD2 on 5 matching bases. Germline V gives CDR1 SQVTM, CDR2 ANQGSEA. V lost 6 bases, J lost 2 bases, and 16 bases lay in between. The CDR3 loop spans 14 amino acids. CDR3 DNA sequence: TGCAGCGTGGTGGTTATAGGACTTCAAGAGACCCAGTACTTC. Translated: CSVVVIGLQETQYF.

V usage is TRBV15 and J usage is TRBJ1-2; D may be TRBD1 (6 bases). The CDR3 runs to 16 residues. Germline CDR1 reads LNHNV; CDR2 reads YYDKDF (reference sequence). The V and J ends lost 0 bases and 2 bases respectively, with 13 bases between them. CDR3 loop: CATSRDMYTGNYGYTF. CDR3 in DNA: TGTGCCACCAGCAGAGATATGTATACAGGGAACTATGGCTACACCTTC.

The chain recombines TRBV7-7 with TRBJ2-7; 12 bases fit TRBD1. CDR3 length: 15 residues. In germline, CDR1 is SSHAT, CDR2 FNYEAQ (reference sequence). The chain's CDR3 is CASALGQGANYEQYF. The CDR3 DNA reads as TGTGCTAGCGCTTTGGGACAGGGGGCTAACTACGAGCAGTACTTC.

This chain connects TRBV20-1 to TRBJ2-3; TRBD2 matches 7 bases. The trim removed 3 bases at V and 6 bases at J, leaving 12 bases unmatched. CDR3 length: 15 amino acids. Germline V CDR1 and CDR2: DFQATT, SNEGSKA (reference sequence). This chain's CDR3 is CSASFRGRVSDTQYF. The CDR3 bases are TGCAGTGCTAGTTTCCGGGGGAGGGTTTCCGATACGCAGTATTTT.

J is TRBJ1-2 and V is TRBV19, with TRBD1 matching over 9 bases. Trimming at V came to 5 bases and at J to 4 bases, leaving 2 bases not matched to a gene. This CDR3 comprises 13 residues. From germline, CDR1 is LNHDA and CDR2 SQIVND (reference sequence). The CDR3 DNA reads TGTGCCAGTAGTGGACAGGGGAGCTATGGCTACACCTTC. This translates into CASSGQGSYGYTF.

The chain carries TRBV11-2 and TRBJ2-2; perhaps TRBD2 as D (6 bases). V was trimmed by 4 bases and J by 6 bases, leaving 18 bases between them. CDR1 and CDR2 (germline): SGHAT, FQNNGV. The CDR3 covers 16 residues. The CDR3: CASSSTLAFSPGELFF. For the CDR3, the DNA is TGTGCCAGCAGCTCTACCCTAGCGTTTTCGCCCGGGGAGCTGTTTTTT.

This clone occurred once. The V gene is TRBV19, the J gene TRBJ1-5; perhaps TRBD1 as D (6 bases). Trimming cost V 7 bases and J 4 bases, with 17 bases left between them. The CDR3 is 15 amino acids. CDR1 and CDR2 (germline): LNHDA, SQIVND (reference sequence). The CDR3 region has the DNA TGTGCCAGTAATTGGCAGCAGGGGCATAATCAGCCCCAGCATTTT. It yields the protein CASNWQQGHNQPQHF.

V gene TRBV21-1 combines with J gene TRBJ2-4; the table gives TRBD1 as D, unverified against the DNA. TRBV21-1 is tagged as a pseudogene. CDR3 length equals 19 residues. CDR3 sequence reads: CASSRWDRVRGSLKNIQYF. The CDR3 DNA is TGTGCCAGCAGCAGATGGGACAGGGTGCGGGGGAGTCTCAAAAACATTCAGTACTTC.

The V call is TRBV14, the J call TRBJ2-7; 9 positions match TRBD2. The CDR3 consists of 18 residues. V trimming: 0 bases; J trimming: 5 bases; junction bases outside the gene matches: 14. The germline V gene encodes CDR1 SGHDN and CDR2 FVKESK. This CDR3 reads CASSQDRGLAGFNHEQYF. In DNA, the CDR3 is TGTGCCAGCAGCCAAGATCGGGGCCTAGCGGGGTTTAATCACGAGCAGTACTTC. The whole variable domain, remainder taken from reference TRBV14 and TRBJ2-7, is EAGVTQFPSHSVIEKGQTVTLRCDPISGHDNLYWYRRVMGKEIKFLLHFVKESKQDESGMPNNRFLAERTGGTYSTLKVQPAELEDSGVYFCASSQDRGLAGFNHEQYFGPGTRLTVT.

CDR3 in DNA: TGTGCCAGCAGTTCGGGACTAGCGGGGAGGGGCGCCAAAAACATTCAGTACTTC. This translates into CASSSGLAGRGAKNIQYF. This chain joins TRBV27 and TRBJ2-4, with 13 bases identical to TRBD2. Trimming took 4 bases from V and 1 from J; bases not matched to a gene: 7. Germline V gene lookup returns CDR1 MNHEY and CDR2 SMNVEV (reference sequence). The CDR3 is 18 amino acids.

The V gene is TRBV5-1, the J gene TRBJ2-3, with D perhaps matching TRBD2 (6 bases). This CDR3 contains 15 residues. Germline values: CDR1 SGHRS, CDR2 YFSETQ. The V gene lost 4 bases and the J gene lost 1 base, with 13 bases spanning the gap. CDR3 in amino acids: CASSPSGGGTDTQYF. CDR3 DNA sequence: TGCGCCAGCAGCCCCTCGGGCGGGGGCACAGATACGCAGTATTTT.

The chain uses TRBV11-2 and TRBJ1-1; no clear D gene. The CDR3 is 14 residues long. The V gene's germline CDR1 is SGHAT and CDR2 FQNNGV. The V end was cut by 5 bases, the J end by 0 bases, with 10 bases between. CDR3 DNA sequence: TGTGCCAGCAGCCGAGGATATGTGAACACTGAAGCTTTCTTT. Translated: CASSRGYVNTEAFF. The full variable domain, rest sourced from reference TRBV11-2 and TRBJ1-1, is EAGVAQSPRYKIIEKRQSVAFWCNPISGHATLYWYQQILGQGPKLLIQFQNNGVVDDSQLPKDRFSAERLKGVDSTLKIQPAKLEDSAVYLCASSRGYVNTEAFFGQGTRLTVV.

This clone was recorded once. The rearrangement joins TRBV7-6 to TRBJ2-1; 8 bases fit TRBD2. V was clipped by 5 bases and J by 9 bases; unmatched bases: 12. In germline, CDR1 is SGHVS, CDR2 FNYEAQ. This CDR3 is 15 amino acids long. CDR3 residues: CASSATSARSGEQFF. The CDR3 bases are TGTGCCAGCAGCGCGACTAGCGCCAGGAGCGGTGAGCAGTTCTTC.

This chain joins TRBV6-2 or TRBV6-3 and TRBJ2-1; 10 bases map to TRBD2. The CDR3 has 16 residues. Germline CDR1 MNHEY, CDR2 SVGEGT. The V segment lost 0 bases and the J segment 15 bases; nucleotides outside the gene matches: 14. The CDR3 sequence: CASSYSRAGGPLRRFF. The CDR3 DNA is TGTGCCAGCAGTTACTCTAGAGCGGGAGGGCCATTGAGAAGGTTCTTC.

J is TRBJ2-7 and V is TRBV27; TRBD2 matches 13 bases. J gave up 3 bases and V 5 bases, and 4 bases lay outside the gene matches. The CDR3 extends over 15 amino acids. Germline CDR1 and CDR2: MNHEY and SMNVEV (reference sequence). In DNA form, the CDR3 reads TGTGCCAGCAGTCCCGGGACTAGCGGGATCTACGAGCAGTACTTC. Translation gives CASSPGTSGIYEQYF.

This rearrangement joins TRBV7-9 to TRBJ2-3, with 7 bases fitting TRBD2. This CDR3 region has 15 residues. The V gene's germline CDR1 is SEHNR and CDR2 FQNEAQ (reference sequence). V was pared by 4 bases and J by 2 bases, with 6 bases of the junction left unmatched. The CDR3 protein is CASSSSGTNTDTQYF. For the CDR3, the DNA is TGTGCCAGCAGCTCCTCCGGGACTAACACAGATACGCAGTATTTT.

This clone was detected only a few times. The chain is built from TRBV24-1 and TRBJ1-1; no definite D call. The length of the CDR3 is 12 residues. Germline V lookup: CDR1 KGHDR, CDR2 SFDVKD. V lost 4 bases and J 2 bases, leaving 4 bases between the germline ends. The CDR3, as DNA: TGTGCCACCAGTGACGGTAACACTGAAGCTTTCTTT. Translating gives CATSDGNTEAFF.